The next 27 T cell receptor beta chains were all read from a single sample in a study of shared clonotypes between healthy human individuals. Profiling relied on immunoSEQ multiplex PCR, and the TCRdb table lists in-frame clones only, not all of them. This sample has approximately 530,000 clones; about 96% occur once, and the top ten carry nearly 0.065%. Sequencing input: naive CD4+ T cells sorted from blood. The subset was: CD45RA+ positively selected. These receptors were collected from a woman aged 25 to 39 in good health.

The chain uses TRBV28 and TRBJ2-2; no definite D call. The V gene's germline CDR1 is MDHEN and CDR2 SYDVKM. The CDR3 consists of 16 residues. Trimming pared 1 base from V and 1 base from J, leaving 10 bases between. In DNA, the CDR3 is TGTGCCAGCAGTTTATCCCCGTTTTGGAACACCGGGGAGCTGTTTTTT. It codes for CASSLSPFWNTGELFF.

The V gene is TRBV28, the J gene TRBJ2-7, with TRBD2 identical over 8 bases. V lost 7 bases, J lost 2 bases, and 7 bases stayed unmatched. The CDR3 totals 14 residues. The V gene's germline CDR1 is MDHEN and CDR2 SYDVKM. The CDR3 region has the DNA TGTGCCAGCAATACCGGGACTAGGCCCTACGAGCAGTACTTC. Protein sequence: CASNTGTRPYEQYF.

The chain links TRBV5-6 to TRBJ2-7, with 7 positions matching TRBD1. This CDR3 region has 13 residues. From germline, CDR1 is SGHDT and CDR2 YYEEEE. After removal of 4 bases from V and 7 bases from J, the junction contained 8 bases not matched to a gene. CDR3 sequence (DNA): TGTGCCAGCAGCGGTACAGGGGAGAGAGAGCAGTACTTC. Translating gives CASSGTGEREQYF.

The chain uses TRBV6-5 and TRBJ1-5; TRBD1 matches 7 bases. The V and J ends lost 2 bases and 5 bases, in that order; junction bases with no gene match: 3. Germline-derived CDR1 and CDR2 are MNHEY and SVGAGI. CDR3 length equals 14 residues. CDR3 coding DNA: TGTGCCAGCAGTTACACAGGGGTATATCAGCCCCAGCATTTT. This codes for CASSYTGVYQPQHF.

The chain joins TRBV19 to TRBJ2-2, with a possible D match to TRBD2 (5 bases). Germline CDR1 is LNHDA and CDR2 is SQIVND (reference sequence). Trimming left V 3 bases short and J 7 bases short, with 15 bases between. The CDR3 has 15 amino acids. The CDR3 loop is CASSIVRLSGGELFF. CDR3 nucleotide sequence: TGTGCCAGTAGTATTGTCCGGTTGAGCGGCGGGGAGCTGTTTTTT.

The chain is built from TRBV30 and TRBJ2-1, with D perhaps TRBD1 or TRBD2 (5 bases each). The germline V and J ends were trimmed by 0 bases and 4 bases, with 13 bases remaining between them. The germline CDR1 and CDR2 sequences are GTSNPN and SVGIG (reference sequence). The CDR3 has 15 residues. The CDR3 DNA follows: TGTGCCTGGAGTGTAGGGACCGGGGAGTACAATGAGCAGTTCTTC. The encoded protein is CAWSVGTGEYNEQFF.

The rearrangement joins TRBV28 to TRBJ2-2, with TRBD2 matching 13 bases. The CDR3 runs 16 residues. Germline lookup yields CDR1 MDHEN and CDR2 SYDVKM. With 4 bases clipped from V and 7 bases from J, the junction kept 6 bases outside the gene matches. In nucleotides, the CDR3 is TGTGCCAGCAGTTCCTCGACTAGCGGGAGGTTCGGGGAGCTGTTTTTT. Amino acids: CASSSSTSGRFGELFF.

The rearrangement uses TRBV11-2 and TRBJ2-7; the match to TRBD2 covers 7 bases. The CDR3 totals 18 residues. Looked up from germline, CDR1 is SGHAT and CDR2 is FQNNGV. V lost 2 bases and J lost 4; bases outside the gene matches: 17. The CDR3 nucleotides read TGTGCCAGCAGCTTAAATCATCCGCGGGAGAGGTCCGTATACGAGCAGTACTTC. Protein: CASSLNHPRERSVYEQYF. Full variable domain (remainder filled in from reference TRBV11-2 and TRBJ2-7): EAGVAQSPRYKIIEKRQSVAFWCNPISGHATLYWYQQILGQGPKLLIQFQNNGVVDDSQLPKDRFSAERLKGVDSTLKIQPAKLEDSAVYLCASSLNHPRERSVYEQYFGPGTRLTVT.

The chain has TRBV6-1 and TRBJ1-5; D not resolved. CDR1 is MNHNS and CDR2 is SASEGT in the germline V gene. This CDR3 comprises 15 residues. Between the trimmed V and J ends, which lost 1 base and 0 bases, there was a span of 7 bases. This CDR3 reads CASSEGLYSNQPQHF. The CDR3 nucleotides are TGTGCCAGCAGTGAAGGTCTTTATAGCAATCAGCCCCAGCATTTT.

The genes are TRBV11-2 and TRBJ2-6; D is perhaps TRBD1 or TRBD2 (5 bases each). Germline CDR1 and CDR2: SGHAT and FQNNGV. The CDR3 runs 16 residues. V dropped 2 bases and J dropped 0 bases, with 8 bases sitting between them. CDR3: CASSLIGGSGANVLTF. In DNA, the CDR3 is TGTGCCAGCAGCTTAATTGGGGGCTCTGGGGCCAACGTCCTGACTTTC.

V gene TRBV2 combines with J gene TRBJ1-5, with a tentative D call TRBD1 (5 bases). Germline values: CDR1 SNHLY, CDR2 FYNNEI. The CDR3 runs 15 residues. With 6 bases removed from V and 1 base from J, the gap between germline ends came to 13 bases. CDR3 sequence reads: CASSLEGLSNQPQHF. Written as DNA, the CDR3 is TGTGCCAGCAGCCTTGAGGGGTTAAGCAATCAGCCCCAGCATTTT.

J is TRBJ2-5 and V is TRBV28, with 10 bases identical to TRBD2. Trimming removed 7 bases from V and 4 bases from J; junction bases left unmatched: 6. This CDR3 spans 14 amino acids. From germline, CDR1 is MDHEN and CDR2 SYDVKM. The CDR3 is CASTERLAGETQYF. Written as DNA, the CDR3 is TGTGCCAGCACTGAGAGACTAGCGGGAGAGACCCAGTACTTC.

The J gene is TRBJ2-3, the V gene TRBV9; 8 bases are shared with TRBD1. CDR3 length: 17 residues. In germline, CDR1 is SGDLS, CDR2 YYNGEE. V was clipped by 4 bases and J by 7 bases; unmatched bases: 17. The CDR3 protein is CASSPRLLTGEVHTQYF. In nucleotides, the CDR3 is TGTGCCAGCAGCCCGCGACTCCTGACAGGGGAGGTACATACGCAGTATTTT.

V usage is TRBV11-2 and J usage is TRBJ2-7, with 9 bases lining up with TRBD1. CDR3 length: 16 residues. In germline, CDR1 is SGHAT, CDR2 FQNNGV. J gave up 4 bases and V 3 bases, and 10 bases lay outside the gene matches. In nucleotides, the CDR3 is TGTGCCAGCAGCTTGGGACAGGGTAAGAGAAGGTACGAGCAGTACTTC. Translation gives CASSLGQGKRRYEQYF.

This chain uses TRBV10-2 with TRBJ2-5, with 7 bases fitting TRBD2. The CDR3 is made up of 17 amino acids. Germline CDR1 and CDR2: WSHSY and SAAADI. The trim removed 8 bases at V and 2 bases at J, leaving 17 bases unmatched. CDR3 in amino acids: CASFGGRGTQIQETQYF. CDR3 sequence (DNA): TGCGCCAGCTTCGGAGGGCGGGGGACCCAAATACAAGAGACCCAGTACTTC.

The genes are TRBV18 and TRBJ2-7; 16 bases map to TRBD2. The germline CDR1 and CDR2 sequences are KGHSH and LQKENI. The CDR3 has 17 residues. V lost 5 bases and J lost 4; bases outside the gene matches: 8. The CDR3 here is CASSVGLAGGPPYEQYF. For the CDR3, the DNA is TGTGCCAGCTCAGTGGGACTAGCGGGAGGGCCCCCGTACGAGCAGTACTTC.

The V and J genes are TRBV5-1 and TRBJ2-7; no firm D call. Germline values: CDR1 SGHRS, CDR2 YFSETQ. CDR3 length equals 14 residues. The V gene lost 0 bases and the J gene lost 2 bases, with 9 bases spanning the gap. Here the CDR3 DNA reads TGCGCCAGCAGCTTGGAGGCCAGCGCCTACGAGCAGTACTTC. This sequence encodes CASSLEASAYEQYF.

V gene TRBV2 combines with J gene TRBJ2-7; no clear D. V lost 3 bases and J lost 2, with 11 bases in between. The CDR3 has 14 amino acids. CDR1 is SNHLY, CDR2 FYNNEI, per germline. The CDR3 region has the DNA TGTGCCAGCAGTGAGTACCCCACAACCTACGAGCAGTACTTC. Protein product: CASSEYPTTYEQYF.

V gene TRBV5-4 combines with J gene TRBJ2-2; D assignment may be TRBD1 or TRBD2 (6 bases each). The length of the CDR3 is 16 residues. Deletions cut 4 bases from V and 8 bases from J, with 21 bases between. Germline V gene data show CDR1 as SGHNT and CDR2 as YYREEE (reference sequence). The CDR3: CASSPSLQGRSGELFF. The DNA of the CDR3 is TGTGCCAGCAGCCCCTCCCTTCAGGGGAGGTCGGGGGAGCTGTTTTTT.

In the case of this clone: The sample holds other DNA sequences that translate to the same CDR3. This sequence joins TRBV28 and TRBJ2-7; D unclear. The CDR3 spans 10 residues. V lost 5 bases and J lost 2, with 1 base in between. Germline V gives CDR1 MDHEN, CDR2 SYDVKM. The CDR3 region is CASSTYEQYF. The DNA of the CDR3 is TGTGCCAGCAGTACCTACGAGCAGTACTTC.

The CDR3, as DNA: TGTGCCAGCCTAATCGGGGTACGGGGCAATCAGCCCCAGCATTTT. Protein product: CASLIGVRGNQPQHF. The rearrangement links TRBV27 to TRBJ1-5; D remains unclear. CDR3 length: 15 residues. Trimming pared 8 bases from V and 2 bases from J, leaving 16 bases between. The germline V gene has CDR1 MNHEY and CDR2 SMNVEV (reference sequence).

The rearrangement joins TRBV25-1 to TRBJ1-1, with 7 bases that match TRBD1. Trimming cost V 6 bases and J 4 bases; bases outside gene matches: 8. From germline, CDR1 is MGHDK and CDR2 SYGVNS. This CDR3 has 14 residues. The DNA of the CDR3 is TGTGCCAGCAGCCCTTCGACAGGGACCACTGAAGCTTTCTTT. The encoded protein is CASSPSTGTTEAFF.

The V call is TRBV7-9, the J call TRBJ2-7; D not resolved. V was clipped by 5 bases and J by 0 bases, with 14 bases between them. Germline-derived CDR1 and CDR2 are SEHNR and FQNEAQ (reference sequence). The CDR3 is 15 residues long. CDR3 residues: CASSPLDILSYEQYF. The DNA for the CDR3 is TGTGCCAGCAGCCCCTTAGACATCCTCTCCTACGAGCAGTACTTC.

The genes are TRBV2 and TRBJ1-2, with 11 bases that match TRBD1. The trim removed 8 bases at V and 8 bases at J, leaving 10 bases unmatched. This CDR3 has 14 residues. The germline V gene encodes CDR1 SNHLY and CDR2 FYNNEI. CDR3 sequence reads: CASSILDRGQGYTF. CDR3 nucleotide sequence: TGTGCCAGCTCAATCCTGGACAGGGGGCAGGGCTACACCTTC.

The chain has TRBV18 and TRBJ1-4; the match to TRBD1 covers 7 bases. V shed 2 bases, J shed 8 bases, and the junction held 5 bases outside the gene matches. The CDR3 extends over 14 amino acids. In germline, CDR1 is KGHSH, CDR2 LQKENI. The CDR3 here is CASSPRGPEEKLFF. The CDR3 DNA reads TGTGCCAGCTCACCAAGGGGGCCGGAGGAAAAACTGTTTTTT.

The chain employs TRBV7-7 and TRBJ2-6, with D uncertain. The CDR3 totals 13 residues. V lost 5 bases and J lost 0, with 2 bases in between. Germline values: CDR1 SSHAT, CDR2 FNYEAQ (reference sequence). The CDR3 nucleotides read TGTGCCAGCAGCCCCTCTGGGGCCAACGTCCTGACTTTC. It is translated as CASSPSGANVLTF.

The V call is TRBV28, the J call TRBJ1-4; D might be TRBD1 (5 bases). V lost 7 bases, J lost 0 bases, and 12 bases lay in between. This CDR3 is built from 15 residues. CDR1 is MDHEN, CDR2 SYDVKM, per germline. The CDR3 DNA reads as TGTGCCAGCAAAAATGCAGGGTCAACTAATGAAAAACTGTTTTTT. It yields the protein CASKNAGSTNEKLFF.